Sequencing of this T cell receptor (beta chain) was carried out in a study of graft-versus-host responses after intestinal transplantation. Regarding the study as a whole: GvH clonotypes were identified within recipient marrow, with a subset emerging first in ileum or blood.

This CDR3 comprises 13 residues. Germline trimming cut 8 bases from V and 5 bases from J; bases unmatched to any gene: 4. Germline V gene data show CDR1 as MNHEY and CDR2 as SVGAGI. Sequencing used immunoSEQ multiplex PCR; TCRdb keeps in-frame clones, though not all of them. The profile shows some 85,000 clones, around 93% of them singletons. On this clone: Its target is unknown.

The source material was unstimulated CD8+ T cells sorted from spleen or lymph node cells, sampled before transplant. The V and J genes are TRBV6-5 and TRBJ2-7, with 12 bases identical to TRBD2. The TCR comes from a human donor who was the organ donor for an intestinal transplant. CDR3 region: CASGLAGSDEQYF. For the CDR3, the DNA is TGTGCCAGCGGACTAGCGGGGTCGGACGAGCAGTACTTC.